This T cell receptor (beta chain) is drawn from a study of T cells after yellow fever vaccination. Findings and limits, study-wide: Clonotypes appearing in both CD4 and CD8 compartments existed, and their share was small.

The V end lost 5 bases, the J end lost 5 bases, and 12 bases lay between the germline ends. CDR3 size: 13 residues. CDR1 and CDR2 (germline): SGHTA, FQGNSA. This clonotype occurred a few times. The antigen remains unidentified. MiXCR was run by TCRdb on the 5' RACE reads, yielding one entry per CDR3 protein. The sample includes 100,000 to 150,000 distinct CDR3 sequences, roughly 6.7% of them seen just once. This TCR came from a man between 18 and 29 years old who received the YFV17D yellow fever vaccine. The sequencing here drew on CD4+ T cells sorted from PBMCs, taken around 10 days after the first yellow fever vaccination. The rearrangement links TRBV7-2 to TRBJ2-5; D is ambiguous. CDR3 coding DNA: TGTGCCAGCAGCCCCATCCGGTCGGAGACCCAGTACTTC. Residues: CASSPIRSETQYF.